This T cell receptor (beta chain) comes out of a study of graft-versus-host responses after intestinal transplantation (dated by TCRdb to about 2021). Regarding the complete study: Recipients received multivisceral, liver-intestinal, or isolated intestinal transplants. After intestinal transplantation, graft-versus-host and host-versus-graft alloreactive T cell clones in the graft, circulation and bone marrow were tracked using bulk TCR-beta CDR3 sequencing. The cohort enrolled fewer than 25 intestinal transplant recipients including one retransplant, and 3 patients lacking pretransplant specimens were excluded. Alloreactive clones were identified by sequencing pre-transplant mixed lymphocyte reaction products and comparing these products with unstimulated pre-transplant donor and recipient T cells. A peak of at least 4% donor T cells among recipient peripheral blood mononuclear cells was the definition used for donor T cell macrochimerism. Anti-thymocyte globulin induction was given to all recipients, followed by maintenance tacrolimus and steroids for roughly 3 years. Instead of going to the commercial service, samples from a few later patients were sequenced in-house on an Illumina MiSeq and processed with MiXCR.

On this clone itself: What antigen it recognizes has not been identified. Base qualities were left out, and no much larger clone turns up one base away.

Here is what the overall study found, with its caveats: Early after transplant, peak levels of circulating GvH clones were found to be associated with declines in HvG clones. High GvH to HvG T cell clonal ratios were observed in the allografts of patients with donor T cell macrochimerism. GvH clones were detected in recipient bone marrow, and some appeared earlier in ileal mucosa or blood, consistent with an intestinal mucosal origin. The conclusions were limited by the relatively low number and heterogeneity of the intestinal transplant patients.

The time point tag for this specimen amounts to: cells obtained before transplantation from donor or recipient. CD3+CD4+ and CD3+CD8+ populations were FACS-sorted from unstimulated pre-transplant donor and recipient cells taken from spleen or lymph nodes. V is trimmed back by 4 bases and J by 7 bases, and the junction contains 4 bases that no gene match accounts for. The CDR3 holds 14 amino acids from the cysteine to the phenylalanine. Just CDR3 DNA is preserved here, 42 bases in frame from base 1. In the germline V gene, CDR1 corresponds to KGHSH and CDR2 to LQKENI. The library was prepared using the immunoSEQ multiplex PCR assay. For most patients, genomic DNA was isolated using the Qiagen DNeasy Blood and Tissue Kit and was shipped frozen to Adaptive Biotechnologies for TCR sequencing. Adaptive Biotechnologies carried out high-throughput TCR-beta CDR3 sequencing of genomic DNA for most patients. The source study handled its data this way. TCR sequencing data for 18 patients were retrieved from Adaptive's ImmunoSEQ software; three other patients were processed with MiXCR and VDJtools. To correct CD4 versus CD8 sorting errors, sequences present in both subsets at a frequency ratio below 5:1 were removed. CDR3 nucleotide sequences shared between donor and recipient were removed because their origin could not be assigned. To count as alloreactive, a clone needed at least 2-fold expansion over unstimulated cells and a minimum CFSE-low frequency of 0.002% (template counts) or 0.001% (read counts). A clone was considered mappable if detected in the sequenced pre-transplant spleen, lymph node, or MLR CFSE-low populations of the donor or recipient. The cumulative frequency of alloreactive clones was calculated as a percentage of all sequences, weighted by copy number. In its TCRdb copy, this immuneACCESS table keeps in-frame sequences only and misses some clones. Where compared with another copy, unresolved V genes explain less than half of these, and the others have no known cause. V and J calls and clone size are as listed in that table; D and trimming were resolved from the DNA. The sample table shows fewer than 110,000 clones, and about 87% are seen once. The top ten hold around 0.73% of the sample.

The TCR originated in a human donor who was the organ donor for an intestinal transplant. This specimen consisted of unstimulated CD4+ T cells sorted from spleen or lymph node cells, obtained before transplant. The sequence is built from TRBV18 and TRBJ2-1; TRBD2 matches 10 bases in the middle. The CDR3 region reads CASSRLAGENEQFF. The DNA sequence is TGTGCCAGCTCACGGCTAGCGGGAGAGAATGAGCAGTTCTTC.